Described below is a single T cell receptor (beta chain) sequence and its context. This sample stems from a study of blood T cells in healthy people across ages. Primers used in a second PCR of roughly 6 to 11 cycles were a sample-barcoded 5' primer and a J-beta primer mix. TCRdb reanalysed the 5' RACE reads using MiXCR and keeps one entry per CDR3 protein. The profile shows 650,000 to 800,000 distinct CDR3 sequences, roughly 44% of them singletons. This TCR came from a man aged 55 to 70 in good health. The sequenced sample consisted of blood.

CDR3 coding DNA: TGTGCCAGCAGCTTATCACTAGCAGGCGACGAGCAGTACTTC. Amino acid sequence: CASSLSLAGDEQYF. J is TRBJ2-7 and V is TRBV12-3 or TRBV12-4, with D possibly being TRBD2 (6 bases). The CDR3 is 14 amino acids. V lost 6 bases to trimming and J lost 5 bases, with 17 bases between them.